This T cell receptor beta chain was profiled in a study of CD8 T cells in ankylosing spondylitis (dated by TCRdb to 2016 to 2017). Background on the whole study: The study profiled T cell receptor beta repertoires in healthy donors and ankylosing spondylitis patients to find disease-linked TCR variants. The full study cohort was made up of 25 ankylosing spondylitis patients and fewer than 120 healthy donors. Peripheral blood was sampled, and synovial fluid was additionally collected from ankylosing spondylitis patients.

Trimming costs V 4 bases and J 6 bases, and their ends lie 15 bases apart. According to the germline V gene, CDR1 reads MNHEY and CDR2 reads SVGAGI. Measured from the cysteine to the phenylalanine, the CDR3 is 14 residues long. Only the CDR3 DNA stays, 42 bases, in frame from base 1. The full study reports these points: Significant enrichment of the disease-linked clones was reported in matched synovial fluid samples from ankylosing spondylitis patients. Blood from ankylosing spondylitis patients appeared to be characterized by a TCR beta motif composed of about eight highly homologous amino acid variants. The disease-linked clones showed a CD8+ phenotype and occurred at relatively low frequencies in peripheral blood. Some motif variants were previously reported in synovial fluid and blood of reactive arthritis patients, suggesting common disease-initiation mechanisms.

In its sample, this clonotype was seen a few times. Its antigen target is currently unknown. Base qualities are missing; no much larger clone stands one base away. TCRdb records Illumina HiSeq 2500 as the sequencer. Quantitative 5'-RACE with molecular barcodes was the method used to prepare the TCR beta libraries. In the authors' own workflow: To identify disease-linked TCR variants, a new computational method was used, one built on a probabilistic model of VDJ rearrangement. TCRdb passed the public sequencing reads through fastp at Q25 and MiXCR, retaining productive beta sequences. Rows with a matching CDR3 protein are joined into one entry that keeps the most common DNA and genes. The V and J calls shown here were made by TCRdb, not taken from the authors' results. The sample profile shows hundreds of thousands of distinct CDR3 sequences; 12% of them were found once. Under 0.6% of the sample lies in the top ten.

The sequence was obtained from a male donor with ankylosing spondylitis. Sequencing input: blood, either unsorted or a sorted T cell fraction (not recorded which). The chain couples TRBV6-5 to TRBJ2-5; the D gene is perhaps TRBD1, on 6 matching bases. The nucleotide sequence reads as follows: TGTGCCAGCAGTTTGAAGGACAGCATGCAGACCCAGTACTTC. This translates into CASSLKDSMQTQYF.